The clone carrying this T cell receptor beta chain was counted at least ten times. The sample originates from a study of regulatory T cells in long-lasting Graves disease. Time point reported: newly diagnosed GD, antithyroid drugs for less than 3 months. Extracted PBMC RNA gave rise to the TCR library. Arm-PCR of CDR3 regions with iRepertoire HTBI primers generated TCR beta libraries. TCRdb re-analysed the multiplex PCR reads in MiXCR, keeping a single row per CDR3 protein. The sample lists roughly 510,000 distinct CDR3 sequences, about 16% occurring once. V was shortened by 3 bases and J by 1 base, with 9 bases between the two germline ends. From germline, CDR1 is SGHAT and CDR2 FQNNGV. The CDR3 covers 14 residues. The same data also contributed to another study, on T cells in Graves' hyperthyroidism and ophthalmopathy. That paper notes: Primed by the HTBI set, a first-round RT-PCR was run on the TCR CDR3.

The rearrangement joins TRBV11-2 to TRBJ2-5; a weak D match, TRBD2 (6 bases). The sequence came from a man aged 18-30 years with Graves disease. This specimen consisted of peripheral blood mononuclear cells (PBMCs), obtained at new diagnosis, from a patient treated with antithyroid drugs. The CDR3 nucleotides read TGTGCCAGCAGCTTTGGCGGGATCCAAGAGACCCAGTACTTC. This translates into CASSFGGIQETQYF. Supplemented by reference TRBV11-2 and TRBJ2-5, the full variable domain reads EAGVAQSPRYKIIEKRQSVAFWCNPISGHATLYWYQQILGQGPKLLIQFQNNGVVDDSQLPKDRFSAERLKGVDSTLKIQPAKLEDSAVYLCASSFGGIQETQYFGPGTRLLVL.